The T cell receptor (beta chain) described here comes from a study of blood T cell repertoires in COVID-19 (dated by TCRdb to about 2020). For context, the study as a whole: Collaborator samples came from the United States, Italy and Spain and covered acute and convalescent phases of COVID-19. The material from the prospective study consisted of cDNA or gDNA derived from T cells, B-cell-depleted T cells, or PBMCs. The dataset comprised deeply sampled blood TCRbeta repertoires from subjects exposed to, actively infected with, or recovered from COVID-19. The repertoires were released in a freely available public database meant as a resource for research on the immune response to SARS-CoV-2. The samples were drawn from two sources: the first 160 participants of the ongoing ImmuneRACE study, and over 950 subjects contributed by 6 global collaborators. Nearly every sample came with metadata listing a de-identified subject ID, COVID-19 status, age in years and sex. Where available, HLA class I and class II types were obtained from metadata supplied by the sample provider rather than from assay-based typing.

TCRbeta CDR3 regions were amplified from genomic DNA using the immunoSEQ Assay, a bias-controlled multiplex PCR. In the source study's methods: Within the assay, amplification of reference gene primers was used to estimate how many nucleated cells each sample contained. Sequence reads were collapsed and filtered to measure the absolute abundance of every unique TCRbeta CDR3 rearrangement. For each sample, productive Simpson clonality was calculated as the square root of Simpson's diversity index over productive rearrangements. Held by TCRdb, this immuneACCESS table contains in-frame sequences only and omits some clones. Under half of the omission traces to an unresolved V gene where checked; the cause of the rest is unknown. The DNA was the basis for D and trimming; V, J and clone size are from that table. The sample table shows approximately 210,000 clones, and around 90% are seen once. 4% to 5.5% of the sample goes to the ten largest clones.

Points on this clone: The antigen this receptor binds is unknown. Within one base of it there is no much larger clone, and no base qualities were kept.

After removal of 5 bases from V and 1 base from J, the junction retains 3 bases not matched to a gene. As encoded in the germline V gene (reference sequence), CDR1 is LNHDA while CDR2 is SQIVND. Taken from cysteine to phenylalanine, the CDR3 has 15 residues. Of the read, only the CDR3 DNA is kept; its 45 bases are in frame from base 1. Here is what the overall study found, with its caveats: The quantity of clinical and demographic metadata differed by source and by participant and was supplied without curation.

Each collaborating institution followed its own protocols to collect whole blood in K2EDTA tubes. For TCRbeta analysis, collaborators shipped samples in one of three forms: frozen whole blood, isolated PBMCs, or DNA extracted from either of those sample types. The receptor's source is a human donor in a cohort sampled during active COVID-19. The V and J genes are TRBV19 and TRBJ2-3; 10 bases in the middle match TRBD1. What was sequenced was peripheral blood. CDR3 reads: CASSSGTGGTDTQYF. The sequence in DNA is TGTGCCAGTAGTTCAGGGACAGGGGGCACAGATACGCAGTATTTT.